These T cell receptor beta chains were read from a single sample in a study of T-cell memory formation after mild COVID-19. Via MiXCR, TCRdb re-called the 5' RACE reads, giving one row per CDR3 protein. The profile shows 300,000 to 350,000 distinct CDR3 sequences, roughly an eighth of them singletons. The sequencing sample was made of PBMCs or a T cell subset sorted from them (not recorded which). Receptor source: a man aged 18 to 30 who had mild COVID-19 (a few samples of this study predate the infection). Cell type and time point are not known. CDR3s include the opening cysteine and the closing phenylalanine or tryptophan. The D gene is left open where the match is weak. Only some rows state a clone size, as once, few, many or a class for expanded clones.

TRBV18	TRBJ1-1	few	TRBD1	TGTGCCAGCTCACCACTGGACAGGGCGGCGAGCACTGAAGCTTTCTTT	CASSPLDRAASTEAFF
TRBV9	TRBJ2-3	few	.	TGTGCCAGCAGCGCGACAGTGACAGATACGCAGTATTTT	CASSATVTDTQYF
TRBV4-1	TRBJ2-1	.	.	TGCGCCAGCAGCCAAAGTTTCCGGGGTTTACCCCCCTACAATGAGCAGTTCTTC	CASSQSFRGLPPYNEQFF
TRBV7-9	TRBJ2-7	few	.	TGTGCCAGCAGCCCCTCAGGACCGTACGAGCAGTACTTC	CASSPSGPYEQYF
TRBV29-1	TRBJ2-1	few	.	TGCAGCGTCCGAGGGGCGTATCGGTTCTTC	CSVRGAYRFF
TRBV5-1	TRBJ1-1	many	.	TGCGCCAGCAGCTATTTCGGGGAGGTGGGCACTGAAGCTTTCTTT	CASSYFGEVGTEAFF
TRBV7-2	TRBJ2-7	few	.	TGTGCCAGCAGCCGAGGGGGGCAGGCCTACGAGCAGTACTTC	CASSRGGQAYEQYF
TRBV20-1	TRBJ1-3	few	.	TGCAGTGCTAGACCGGTGACAGACTCTGGAAACACCATATATTTT	CSARPVTDSGNTIYF
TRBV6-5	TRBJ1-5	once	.	TGTGCCAGCAGTTTAGTGAACTTCAATCAGCCCCAGCATTTT	CASSLVNFNQPQHF
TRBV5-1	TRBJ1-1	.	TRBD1	TGCGCCAGCAGCCCCGGGACAGGGTACACTGAAGCTTTCTTT	CASSPGTGYTEAFF
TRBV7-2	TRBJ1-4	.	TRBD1	TGTGCCAGCACCGCACAGACAGGGTCTAATGAAAAACTGTTTTTT	CASTAQTGSNEKLFF
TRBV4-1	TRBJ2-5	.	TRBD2	TGCGCCAGCAGCGAACGGACTAGCGGGGGGGCGGGAGAGACCCAGTACTTC	CASSERTSGGAGETQYF
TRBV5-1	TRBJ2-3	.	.	TGCGCCAGCAGATTGGCGTTAGCGGGCACAGATACGCAGTATTTT	CASRLALAGTDTQYF
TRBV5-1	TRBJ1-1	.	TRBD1	TGCGCCAGCAGACAGTTAAATTTACAGGGGCTGGGCACTGAAGCTTTCTTT	CASRQLNLQGLGTEAFF
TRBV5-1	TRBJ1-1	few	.	TGCGCCAGCAGCCCTCCTGCACAGAACACTGAAGCTTTCTTT	CASSPPAQNTEAFF
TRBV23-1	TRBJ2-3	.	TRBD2	TGCGCCAGCAGTCGGCGGGGGGGGCCTCAAGCGCAGTATTTT	CASSRRGGPQAQYF
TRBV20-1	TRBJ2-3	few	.	TGCAGTGCTAGGAGGAGGGCTAGCACAGATACGCAGTATTTT	CSARRRASTDTQYF
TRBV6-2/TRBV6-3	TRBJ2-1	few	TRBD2	TGTGCCAGCAGTTACCCGAGGAGCGGGGGTAGCTCCTACAATGAGCAGTTCTTC	CASSYPRSGGSSYNEQFF
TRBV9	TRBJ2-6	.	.	TGTGCCAGCAGCGTCGAGGCCAACGTCCTGACTTTC	CASSVEANVLTF
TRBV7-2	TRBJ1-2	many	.	TGTGCCAGCAGCTTAGTTACTTCGTCGCGGCGAACCGGGGGGGGCTACACCTTC	CASSLVTSSRRTGGGYTF
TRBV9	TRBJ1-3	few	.	TGTGCCAGCAGCGCCTTACAGTCTGGAAACACCATATATTTT	CASSALQSGNTIYF
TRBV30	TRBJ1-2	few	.	TGTGCCTGGAGTGTACCCACGATACTGGGCTATGGCTACACCTTC	CAWSVPTILGYGYTF
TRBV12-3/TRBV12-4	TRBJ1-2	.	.	TGTGCCAGCACCCCGGGAAGAATCTATGGCTACACCTTC	CASTPGRIYGYTF
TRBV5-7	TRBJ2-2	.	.	TGTGCCAGCAGAGCCGCCAGACAGAACACCGGGGAGCTGTTTTTT	CASRAARQNTGELFF
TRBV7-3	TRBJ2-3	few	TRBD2	TGTGCCAGCGCGGGGGGGACCGCAGATACGCAGTATTTT	CASAGGTADTQYF
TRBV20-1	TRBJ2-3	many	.	TGCAGTGCTGCGGGGATTAGCACAGATACGCAGTATTTT	CSAAGISTDTQYF
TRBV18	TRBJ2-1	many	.	TGTGCCAGCTCACAATCGACTTCCGGGAATGAGCAGTTCTTC	CASSQSTSGNEQFF
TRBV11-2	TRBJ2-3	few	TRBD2	TGTGCCAGCAGCCCCCGACTAGCTCGGAGCACAGATACGCAGTATTTT	CASSPRLARSTDTQYF
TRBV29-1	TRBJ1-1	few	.	TGCAGCGTTGACCCCGGGGGTAGCGCTGAAGCTTTCTTT	CSVDPGGSAEAFF
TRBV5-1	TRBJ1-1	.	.	TGCGCCAGCAGCCAGACAACCGCTTACATTGAAGCTTTCTTT	CASSQTTAYIEAFF
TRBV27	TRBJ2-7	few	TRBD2	TGTGCCAGCAGTTTACTAGCGGGGACCTACGAGCAGTACTTC	CASSLLAGTYEQYF
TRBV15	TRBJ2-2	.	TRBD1	TGTGCCACCAGCAGATGGAGTGGGACAGTACCGAGCGGGGAGCTGTTTTTT	CATSRWSGTVPSGELFF
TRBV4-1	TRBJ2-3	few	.	TGCGCCAGCAGCCTCACCCTCGGGCAGGTCACAGATACGCAGTATTTT	CASSLTLGQVTDTQYF
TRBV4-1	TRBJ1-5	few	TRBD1	TGCGCCAGCAGCCAAATGGGACAGGGAGATCAGCCCCAGCATTTT	CASSQMGQGDQPQHF
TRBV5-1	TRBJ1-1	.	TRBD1	TGCGCCAGCAGCACAGCGGTGAGGGGGCTGAACACTGAAGCTTTCTTT	CASSTAVRGLNTEAFF
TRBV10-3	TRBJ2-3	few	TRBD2	TGTGCCATCGGCGGGGGGGGCACAGATACGCAGTATTTT	CAIGGGGTDTQYF
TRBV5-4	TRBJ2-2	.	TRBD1	TGTGCCAGCAGCCTAGGACAGGGCCCTGGGACCGGGGAGCTGTTTTTT	CASSLGQGPGTGELFF
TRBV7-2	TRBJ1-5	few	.	TGTGCCAGCAGCTTAGCGGGGAGTTATAGCAATCAGCCCCAGCATTTT	CASSLAGSYSNQPQHF
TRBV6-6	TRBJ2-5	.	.	TGTGCCAGCAGTTACACAGCAGGCTCGGAGACCCAGTACTTC	CASSYTAGSETQYF
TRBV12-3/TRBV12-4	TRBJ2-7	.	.	TGTGCCAGCAGCCGCAGGCACGAGCAGTACTTC	CASSRRHEQYF